The T cell receptor beta chain under discussion was sequenced for a study of Ad26.COV2.S vaccination and SARS-CoV-2 variants. As concerns this clone: Its antigen is undetermined.

TCRdb keeps only in-frame clones here, not all; method: immunoSEQ multiplex PCR. The sample yields hundreds of thousands of clones, about 90% seen once. Broader study findings: Breadth, reportedly substantial, characterized the spike-specific CD8+ and CD4+ T cell responses after vaccination.

Regarding treatment: 19 received Ad26.COV2.S at low or high dose, single or two shots; five or six received placebo; per-sample allocation not given. The samples date from day 63 after the first vaccine or placebo injection. The CDR3 runs 15 residues. With 2 bases clipped from V and 9 bases from J, the junction kept 7 bases outside the gene matches. The V gene's germline CDR1 is SGHNT and CDR2 YYREEE (reference sequence). The receptor comes from a person between 18 and 65 years old who received the Ad26.COV2.S COVID-19 vaccine or a placebo. This chain links TRBV5-4 with TRBJ2-1; TRBD2 aligns across 11 bases. The sample in question was peripheral blood, obtained in a trial of Ad26.COV2.S vaccine versus placebo. CDR3 DNA sequence: TGTGCCAGCAGCTTTCCTAGCGGGGGGATGGGTGAGCAGTTCTTC. Encoded protein: CASSFPSGGMGEQFF.